These T cell receptor beta chains were read from a single sample in a study of blood T cell repertoires in COVID-19. The repertoire was sequenced with immunoSEQ multiplex PCR; TCRdb's copy has only in-frame clones and lacks some. Of some 310,000 clones in the sample, roughly 90% were seen once. Sequencing used peripheral blood. The receptors originated from a young woman with COVID-19, enrolled during active disease. The CDR3 runs from the conserved cysteine through the conserved F or W. The D gene is left open where the match is weak. Some rows mark clone size as missing; the rest say once, few, many or name a class of expanded clone.

D,size,J,V,DNA,CDR3
TRBD1,.,TRBJ2-4,TRBV10-3,TGTGCCATCAAAACAGGGGGCTTCGTAAAAAACATTCAGTACTTC,CAIKTGGFVKNIQYF
.,.,TRBJ2-7,TRBV29-1,TGCAGCGTTTCCAGAAGACTGTCGTACGAGCAGTACTTC,CSVSRRLSYEQYF
.,.,TRBJ2-1,TRBV3-1/TRBV3-2,TGTGCCAGCAGCCAAATCCCCCTTCAGCGGCGGTCAATACCTCCTCCCTACAATGAGCAGTTCTTC,CASSQIPLQRRSIPPPYNEQFF
.,.,TRBJ1-5,TRBV11-2,TGTGCCAGCAGCCCAAGTGGGGCTCAGCCCCAGCATTTT,CASSPSGAQPQHF
TRBD2,.,TRBJ2-1,TRBV25-1,TGTGCCAGCAGTGAATATTCGGGCTGGGAGCGGGAGAACGATGAGCAGTTCTTC,CASSEYSGWERENDEQFF
.,.,TRBJ1-1,TRBV7-9,TGTGCCAGCAGCTTAGGGGGAGATTGGAACACTGAAGCTTTCTTT,CASSLGGDWNTEAFF
.,.,TRBJ2-7,TRBV25-1,TGTGCCAGCAGTCCCCCCGGCTACGAGCAGTACTTC,CASSPPGYEQYF
.,once,TRBJ2-7,TRBV20-1,TGCAGTGCTAGAAAACTCTACGAGCAGTACTTC,CSARKLYEQYF
.,once,TRBJ2-5,TRBV19,TGTGCCAGTAGTAACCATGTTGGCGGGGGCATTAAAGAGACCCAGTACTTC,CASSNHVGGGIKETQYF
TRBD1,.,TRBJ2-5,TRBV5-1,TGCGCCAGCAGCTCGGACAGGGGGACCCAAGAGACCCAGTACTTC,CASSSDRGTQETQYF
TRBD1,.,TRBJ1-1,TRBV5-6,TGTGCCAGCAGCTCCGGGACAGGGATCGGGAACACTGAAGCTTTCTTT,CASSSGTGIGNTEAFF
.,.,TRBJ2-7,TRBV7-2,TGTGCCAGCAGCTTAAAGTCTAGCGACTACGAGCAGTACTTC,CASSLKSSDYEQYF
TRBD2,.,TRBJ2-7,TRBV6-1,TGTGCCAGCAGTGAAGCGCCCGGCGGGGGGTACGAGCAGTACTTC,CASSEAPGGGYEQYF
TRBD1,.,TRBJ1-1,TRBV10-3,TGTGCCATCAGCCCGACAGGGGCGAGGGACACTGAAGCTTTCTTT,CAISPTGARDTEAFF
.,.,TRBJ2-7,TRBV10-3,TGTGCCATCAGTGAGTCGAACAGGGTCGATAACGAGCAGTACTTC,CAISESNRVDNEQYF
TRBD1,few,TRBJ1-6,TRBV2,TGTGCCGGCGGGACAGGGATTTCACCCCTCCACTTT,CAGGTGISPLHF
TRBD1,.,TRBJ2-1,TRBV11-2,TGTGCCAGCAGCCAGGACAGGGGACGGCACAATGAGCAGTTCTTC,CASSQDRGRHNEQFF
.,.,TRBJ1-1,TRBV11-1,TGTGCCAGCAGCTTTGATACAGGGTTGTGGACTGAAGCTTTCTTT,CASSFDTGLWTEAFF
.,.,TRBJ2-6,TRBV7-3,TGTGCCAGCAGCTCCTCCCCTTCCGCACAGGCCAACGTCCTGACTTTC,CASSSSPSAQANVLTF
.,.,TRBJ1-2,TRBV5-5,TGTGCCAGCAGCTTGCAGGGAGGCTATGGCTACACCTTC,CASSLQGGYGYTF
.,.,TRBJ1-4,TRBV30,TGTGCCTGGAGTTGGGAGCCTAATGAAAAACTGTTTTTT,CAWSWEPNEKLFF
.,few,TRBJ1-2,TRBV11-2,TGTGCCAGCAGAAACACGGGAGTCTATGGCTACACCTTC,CASRNTGVYGYTF
TRBD2,.,TRBJ2-7,TRBV7-6,TGTGCCAGCAGCCCCCGGACTAGCGGGAGGACTGACGAGCAGTACTTC,CASSPRTSGRTDEQYF
.,few,TRBJ1-1,TRBV10-2,TGCGCCAGCAGCCCCCCACCCAGAACCACTGAAGCTTTCTTT,CASSPPPRTTEAFF
TRBD1,.,TRBJ1-2,TRBV3-1/TRBV3-2,TGTGCCAGCAGCCAAACCCGGACAGGGAGTTTCTATGGCTACACCTTC,CASSQTRTGSFYGYTF
.,.,TRBJ2-5,TRBV27,TGTGCCAGCAGTTTATCGACAGGAAATAGTGAGACCCAGTACTTC,CASSLSTGNSETQYF
TRBD1,.,TRBJ1-2,TRBV7-9,TGTGCCAGCAGCTTAGACAGGGGGATCGTTGGCGGCTACACCTTC,CASSLDRGIVGGYTF
.,.,TRBJ2-6,TRBV5-6,TGTGCCAGCAGCCTTAGATCGGTCCTGACTTTC,CASSLRSVLTF
.,.,TRBJ2-1,TRBV28,TGTGCCAGCAGTGCAAATGACAAGCAATCCTACAATGAGCAGTTCTTC,CASSANDKQSYNEQFF
.,.,TRBJ1-2,TRBV28,TGTGCCAGCAGTTCGTTACAGGGTTGGGCTAACTATGGCTACACCTTC,CASSSLQGWANYGYTF
.,.,TRBJ2-6,TRBV30,TGTGCCTGGAGTGTACGGGAGACTCTCGGTGGGGCCAACGTCCTGACTTTC,CAWSVRETLGGANVLTF
TRBD1,.,TRBJ2-7,TRBV14,TGTGCCAGCAGCCAAATTTGGGGACAGGGGGCCTACGAGCAGTACTTC,CASSQIWGQGAYEQYF
TRBD1,.,TRBJ1-1,TRBV9,TGTGCCAGCAGGGATTTGACAGGGGGATGGACTGAAGCTTTCTTT,CASRDLTGGWTEAFF
TRBD2,.,TRBJ2-3,TRBV12-5,TGTGCTAGTGGTTTGGTACTAGCGGGGGGGTCAGATACGCAGTATTTT,CASGLVLAGGSDTQYF
.,.,TRBJ2-6,TRBV7-3,TGTGCCAGCAGCCTAGAGGGTAGTGGGGCCAACGTCCTGACTTTC,CASSLEGSGANVLTF
.,.,TRBJ2-5,TRBV9,TGTGCCAGCAGCGTAGGAAGCATCCAAGAGACCCAGTACTTC,CASSVGSIQETQYF
.,.,TRBJ1-6,TRBV11-3,TGTGCCAGCAGCTTATCGGGACTAGACTCACCCCTCCACTTT,CASSLSGLDSPLHF
TRBD1,.,TRBJ1-2,TRBV7-8,TGTGCCAGCAGCTTAGGGGTTCGGGACAGGGTATTTTCTAACTATGGCTACACCTTC,CASSLGVRDRVFSNYGYTF
TRBD1,.,TRBJ2-2,TRBV2,TGTGCCAGCAAAAGGACAGGTATGCCCGGGGAGCTGTTTTTT,CASKRTGMPGELFF
.,.,TRBJ1-6,TRBV7-6,TGTGCCAGCAGCGGAGGGACGGCTTATAATTCACCCCTCCACTTT,CASSGGTAYNSPLHF
TRBD1,.,TRBJ1-1,TRBV7-2,TGTGCCAGCAGCTTAAAAACAGGGGGGTGGAGGAACACTGAAGCTTTCTTT,CASSLKTGGWRNTEAFF
.,.,TRBJ2-1,TRBV27,TGTGCCAGCAGTCAAATTAGCAACAATGAGCAGTTCTTC,CASSQISNNEQFF
.,.,TRBJ1-1,TRBV20-1,TGCAGTGCTAGTTCTCAGGTCGACACTGAAGCTTTCTTT,CSASSQVDTEAFF
TRBD1,.,TRBJ1-6,TRBV19,TGTGCCAGTAGTACTGGGACAGGGTCTAACTCACCCCTCCACTTT,CASSTGTGSNSPLHF
TRBD1,.,TRBJ2-4,TRBV28,TGTGCCAGCAGAACGGGACAGGGATTCATTCAGTACTTC,CASRTGQGFIQYF
.,.,TRBJ1-1,TRBV5-4,TGTGCCAGCAGCGCGACAGAGAACACTGAAGCTTTCTTT,CASSATENTEAFF
.,.,TRBJ1-2,TRBV12-3/TRBV12-4,TGTGCCAGCAGTTATAACGGGGGCTATGGCTACACCTTC,CASSYNGGYGYTF
.,.,TRBJ1-1,TRBV15,TGTGCCACCAGCAGACATAGTGAAGCTTTCTTT,CATSRHSEAFF
TRBD1,few,TRBJ2-7,TRBV5-6,TGTGCCAGCAGCTTGGCCGGGACAGGGTCTTACGAGCAGTACTTC,CASSLAGTGSYEQYF
.,.,TRBJ1-4,TRBV18,TGTGCCAGCTCACCAGCCGGGGAATCGGGTGAAAAACTGTTTTTT,CASSPAGESGEKLFF
TRBD1,.,TRBJ2-5,TRBV19,TGTGCCAGTAGTACCGGGACAGGGATCATGAGGACCCAGTACTTC,CASSTGTGIMRTQYF
TRBD2,.,TRBJ2-7,TRBV28,TGTGCCAGCAGTTCCGCTAGCGGGAGGTACTTGGTTGGCTTC,CASSSASGRYLVGF
.,.,TRBJ2-1,TRBV30,TGTGCAGTACAGGACGCAGGGTGGAATGAGCAGTTCTTC,CAVQDAGWNEQFF
.,.,TRBJ2-7,TRBV28,TGTGCCAGCAGCACCCTTGGGACACTCTCCTACGAGCAGTACTTC,CASSTLGTLSYEQYF
.,.,TRBJ2-1,TRBV10-1,TGCGCCAGCAGTGGGGCGGGACGTCGGAATGAGCAGTTCTTC,CASSGAGRRNEQFF